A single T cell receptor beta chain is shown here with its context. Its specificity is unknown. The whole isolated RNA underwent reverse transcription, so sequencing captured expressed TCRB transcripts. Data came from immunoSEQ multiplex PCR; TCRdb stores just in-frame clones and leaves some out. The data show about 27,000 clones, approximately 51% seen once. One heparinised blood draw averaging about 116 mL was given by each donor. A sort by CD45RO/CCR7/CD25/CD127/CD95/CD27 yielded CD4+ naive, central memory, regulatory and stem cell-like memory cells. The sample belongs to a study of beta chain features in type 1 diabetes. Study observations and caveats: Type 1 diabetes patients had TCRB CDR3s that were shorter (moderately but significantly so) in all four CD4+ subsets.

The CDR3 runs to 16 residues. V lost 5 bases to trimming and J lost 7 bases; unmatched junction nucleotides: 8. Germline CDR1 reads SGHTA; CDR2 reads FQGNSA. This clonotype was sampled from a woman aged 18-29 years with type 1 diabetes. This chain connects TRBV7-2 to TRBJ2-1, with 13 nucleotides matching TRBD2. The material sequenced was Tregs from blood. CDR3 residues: CASSLGTSGKVNEQFF. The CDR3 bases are TGTGCCAGCAGCCTGGGGACTAGCGGGAAAGTTAATGAGCAGTTCTTC.